This T cell receptor (beta chain) comes out of a study of CD8 T cell repertoires and HIV-1 epitope variants. The overall study: Epitopes were three Gag families plus Nef HW9 and YT9.

V lost 1 base and J 2 bases, leaving 9 bases between the germline ends. The CDR3 is 14 residues long. CDR1 is SGDLS, CDR2 YYNGEE, per germline. The method was immunoSEQ multiplex PCR; TCRdb's version includes in-frame clones alone and lacks a portion of them. The table includes some 6,000 clones, roughly 60% detected once. In regard to this clone: Its specificity is unknown.

The chain couples TRBV9 to TRBJ1-2; D is possibly TRBD1 (5 bases). This sequence was found in a male donor with HIV. Source material: cultured CD8+ T cells derived from PBMCs. CDR3 bases: TGTGCCAGCAGCGTACAGGGTATGAACTATGGCTACACCTTC. Protein product: CASSVQGMNYGYTF.